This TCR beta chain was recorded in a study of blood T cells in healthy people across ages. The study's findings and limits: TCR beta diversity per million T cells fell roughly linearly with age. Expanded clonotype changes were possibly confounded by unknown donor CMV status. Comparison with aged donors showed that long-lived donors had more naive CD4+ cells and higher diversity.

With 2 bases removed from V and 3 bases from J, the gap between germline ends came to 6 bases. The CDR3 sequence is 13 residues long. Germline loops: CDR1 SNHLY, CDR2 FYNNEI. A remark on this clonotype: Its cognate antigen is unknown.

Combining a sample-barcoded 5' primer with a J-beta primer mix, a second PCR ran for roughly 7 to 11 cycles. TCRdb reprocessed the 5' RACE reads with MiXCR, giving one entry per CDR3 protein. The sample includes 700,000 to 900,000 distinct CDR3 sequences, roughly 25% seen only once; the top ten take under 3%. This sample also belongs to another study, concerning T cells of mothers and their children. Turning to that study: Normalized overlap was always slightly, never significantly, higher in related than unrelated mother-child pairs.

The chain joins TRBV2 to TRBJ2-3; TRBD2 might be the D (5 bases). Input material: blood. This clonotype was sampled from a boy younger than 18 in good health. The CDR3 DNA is TGTGCCAGCAGTGAACGGGGAACAGATACGCAGTATTTT. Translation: CASSERGTDTQYF. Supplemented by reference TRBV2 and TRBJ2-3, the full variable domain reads EPEVTQTPSHQVTQMGQEVILRCVPISNHLYFYWYRQILGQKVEFLVSFYNNEISEKSEIFDDQFSVERPDGSNFTLKIRSTKLEDSAMYFCASSERGTDTQYFGPGTRLTVL.